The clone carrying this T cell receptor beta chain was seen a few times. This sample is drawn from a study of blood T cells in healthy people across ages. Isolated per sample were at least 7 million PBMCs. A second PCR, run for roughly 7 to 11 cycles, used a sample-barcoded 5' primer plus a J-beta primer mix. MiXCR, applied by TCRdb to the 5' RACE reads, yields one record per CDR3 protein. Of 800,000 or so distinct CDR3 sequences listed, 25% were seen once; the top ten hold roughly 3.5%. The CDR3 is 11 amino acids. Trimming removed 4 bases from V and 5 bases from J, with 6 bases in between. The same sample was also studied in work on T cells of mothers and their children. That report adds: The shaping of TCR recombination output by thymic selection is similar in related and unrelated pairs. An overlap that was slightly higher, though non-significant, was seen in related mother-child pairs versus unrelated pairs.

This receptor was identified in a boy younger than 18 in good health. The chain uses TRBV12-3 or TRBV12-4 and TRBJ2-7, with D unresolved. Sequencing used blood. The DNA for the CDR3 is TGTGCCAGCAGTTCCGCGGACGAGCAGTACTTC. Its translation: CASSSADEQYF.